A selection of T cell receptor beta chains follows, all from one sample in a study of shared clonotypes between healthy human individuals. Profiled with immunoSEQ multiplex PCR; TCRdb holds only in-frame clones, not every one. Of some 580,000 clones listed, 98% were seen once; the top ten hold 0.25% to 0.35%. Material for sequencing was naive CD8+ T cells sorted from blood. The origin of the receptors is a man younger than 40 in good health. Both conserved end residues are part of each CDR3. Fields, in order: clone size, V gene, D gene, J gene, CDR3 protein, CDR3 DNA. The D gene is left open where the match is weak. Clone sizes are given selectively: once, few, many, or a class where the clone is expanded.

>.|TRBV6-5|.|TRBJ2-1
CASSYEGLSSYNEQFF
TGTGCCAGCAGTTATGAGGGCCTAAGCTCCTACAATGAGCAGTTCTTC
>.|TRBV2|TRBD2|TRBJ2-5
CASSGGPLAETQYF
TGTGCCAGCAGTGGGGGACCACTAGCGGAGACCCAGTACTTC
>.|TRBV29-1|TRBD1|TRBJ1-2
CSAVGQVEGYTF
TGCAGCGCTGTGGGACAGGTCGAAGGCTACACCTTC
>.|TRBV13|.|TRBJ2-7
CASSFKRQAYEQYF
TGTGCCAGCAGCTTCAAGCGGCAAGCCTACGAGCAGTACTTC
>once|TRBV15|.|TRBJ1-5
CATSRDVGRGWSSNQPQHF
TGTGCCACCAGCAGAGATGTGGGCCGCGGGTGGTCAAGCAATCAGCCCCAGCATTTT
>.|TRBV6-5|TRBD1|TRBJ1-1
CASRQGFVGNTEAFF
TGTGCCAGCAGACAGGGGTTCGTTGGGAACACTGAAGCTTTCTTT
>.|TRBV28|.|TRBJ2-7
CASSLNLVRTELNEQYF
TGTGCCAGCAGTTTAAATTTGGTGAGGACAGAACTTAACGAGCAGTACTTC
>.|TRBV11-3|TRBD1|TRBJ2-2
CASSDTGTGDPELFF
TGTGCCAGCAGCGATACCGGGACAGGCGACCCAGAGCTGTTTTTT
>.|TRBV29-1|.|TRBJ2-2
CSVDAGTESGELFF
TGCAGCGTTGATGCGGGGACAGAGTCCGGGGAGCTGTTTTTT
>.|TRBV29-1|TRBD1|TRBJ1-2
CSVAPGQGAGGYTF
TGCAGCGTTGCCCCGGGACAGGGGGCGGGCGGCTACACCTTC
>.|TRBV4-2|.|TRBJ2-7
CASSLNGGWEGPRQYF
TGTGCCAGCAGCCTCAACGGGGGTTGGGAAGGACCCCGCCAGTACTTC
>.|TRBV7-2|.|TRBJ2-1
CASSLWGARFSSYNEQFF
TGTGCCAGCAGCTTATGGGGGGCACGCTTCAGCTCCTACAATGAGCAGTTCTTC
>.|TRBV7-9|.|TRBJ2-3
CASSVERGQYF
TGTGCCAGCAGCGTAGAGAGGGGGCAGTATTTT
>.|TRBV7-7|TRBD2|TRBJ2-3
CASSLANTGPGGDTQYF
TGTGCCAGCAGCTTAGCAAATACGGGACCGGGAGGAGATACGCAGTATTTT
>.|TRBV11-2|.|TRBJ2-1
CASSTLAPNEQFF
TGTGCCAGCAGCACCCTAGCGCCTAATGAGCAGTTCTTC
>.|TRBV5-6|TRBD1|TRBJ2-7
CASSLARGYFNEQYF
TGTGCCAGCAGCTTGGCCAGGGGGTATTTCAACGAGCAGTACTTC
>.|TRBV29-1|.|TRBJ2-5
CSVEGNQETQYF
TGCAGCGTTGAGGGCAACCAAGAGACCCAGTACTTC
>.|TRBV7-9|.|TRBJ2-3
CASSIRVLDTDTQYF
TGTGCCAGCAGCATCAGGGTCCTCGACACAGATACGCAGTATTTT
>.|TRBV6-5|.|TRBJ2-7
CASSYSTVYEQYF
TGTGCCAGCAGTTACTCGACGGTCTACGAGCAGTACTTC
>.|TRBV11-2|TRBD1|TRBJ1-3
CASSYDRESGNTIYF
TGTGCCAGCAGCTACGACAGGGAATCTGGAAACACCATATATTTT
>.|TRBV7-9|TRBD1|TRBJ2-5
CASSSARTGQVTQYF
TGTGCCAGCAGCTCCGCAAGGACAGGGCAAGTGACCCAGTACTTC
>.|TRBV5-4|TRBD1|TRBJ2-7
CASSDPVGQGQYEQYF
TGTGCCAGCAGCGACCCCGTTGGACAGGGCCAGTACGAGCAGTACTTC
>.|TRBV4-3|TRBD1|TRBJ2-7
CASSQRDRGRDEQYF
TGCGCCAGCAGCCAACGGGACAGGGGGCGCGACGAGCAGTACTTC
>.|TRBV7-9|TRBD2|TRBJ2-7
CASSAIATSGKFEQYF
TGTGCCAGCAGCGCAATAGCGACTAGCGGGAAGTTCGAGCAGTACTTC
>once|TRBV5-8|.|TRBJ2-1
CASSLYSNEQFF
TGTGCCAGCAGCTTGTATAGTAATGAGCAGTTCTTC
>.|TRBV15|.|TRBJ2-4
CATSRDRGGKNIQYF
TGTGCCACCAGCAGAGACAGGGGGGGTAAAAACATTCAGTACTTC
>few|TRBV7-9|TRBD2|TRBJ2-2
CASSKASGRVVGELFF
TGTGCCAGCAGCAAGGCTAGCGGGAGGGTTGTCGGGGAGCTGTTTTTT
>.|TRBV5-6|TRBD2|TRBJ2-1
CASSGGTSGRGAYNEQFF
TGTGCCAGCAGCGGCGGGACTAGCGGGCGCGGGGCCTACAATGAGCAGTTCTTC
>.|TRBV19|.|TRBJ1-5
CASSIFEYAGSFNQPQHF
TGTGCCAGTAGTATCTTCGAGTACGCAGGTTCGTTCAATCAGCCCCAGCATTTT
>.|TRBV27|.|TRBJ1-1
CASRTKWRASLLNTEAFF
TGTGCCAGCAGGACCAAATGGAGGGCTTCTTTATTGAACACTGAAGCTTTCTTT
>.|TRBV7-8|.|TRBJ2-3
CASSLGFTTGGYTDTQYF
TGTGCCAGCAGCTTAGGATTTACAACAGGAGGATACACAGATACGCAGTATTTT
>.|TRBV27|TRBD1|TRBJ1-2
CASGIRTGDDYGYTF
TGTGCCAGCGGGATTAGGACAGGGGATGACTATGGCTACACCTTC
>.|TRBV11-2|.|TRBJ2-2
CASSLDHFKRKGGELFF
TGTGCCAGCAGCTTAGATCATTTTAAACGGAAAGGCGGGGAGCTGTTTTTT
>.|TRBV7-6|.|TRBJ2-1
CASSPQVGNEQFF
TGTGCCAGCAGCCCTCAGGTGGGGAATGAGCAGTTCTTC
>.|TRBV27|.|TRBJ1-5
CASSFSRVNQPQHF
TGTGCCAGCAGTTTTTCCAGGGTCAATCAGCCCCAGCATTTT
>once|TRBV27|.|TRBJ2-7
CASSLGSSWHEQYF
TGTGCCAGCAGTCTCGGGTCTAGCTGGCACGAGCAGTACTTC
>.|TRBV27|.|TRBJ1-5
CASSSTGWGQPQHF
TGTGCCAGCAGTTCAACAGGGTGGGGTCAGCCCCAGCATTTT
>.|TRBV27|.|TRBJ2-7
CASSLSRSSYEQYF
TGTGCCAGCAGTTTATCTCGGAGCTCCTACGAGCAGTACTTC
>once|TRBV7-2|.|TRBJ2-7
CASSLEAGERREQYF
TGTGCCAGCAGCTTAGAGGCAGGGGAAAGGCGCGAGCAGTACTTC
>.|TRBV15|.|TRBJ1-5
CATSRDLGSYSNQPQHF
TGTGCCACCAGCAGAGATCTAGGCAGCTATAGCAATCAGCCCCAGCATTTT
>.|TRBV4-1|TRBD1|TRBJ2-3
CASSQPHLGQGTDTQYF
TGCGCCAGCAGCCAACCCCACCTGGGACAGGGCACAGATACGCAGTATTTT
>.|TRBV5-6|.|TRBJ2-7
CASSLFSYEQYF
TGTGCCAGCAGCTTATTTTCCTACGAGCAGTACTTC